This is a list of T cell receptor beta chains from one sample in a study of control samples from healthy donors and cancer patients. Assay: immunoSEQ multiplex PCR; the TCRdb copy retains only in-frame clones and omits some. The repertoire holds under 450,000 clones, with around 90% as singletons. The sequenced sample was PBMCs. Receptor source: a man aged 35 to 55 with head and neck cancer. The conserved cysteine and the conserved F or W are not part of the CDR3 here. The D gene is left open where the match is weak.

V: TRBV27; D: TRBD1; CDR3: ASSLVVGDSYNEQF
V: TRBV5-6; D: TRBD1; CDR3: ASRLDRGGNSPLH
V: TRBV3-1/TRBV3-2; D: TRBD1; CDR3: ASSQEGQGVSPLH
V: TRBV11-2; D: NA; CDR3: ASSRDIPTPQH
V: TRBV2; D: TRBD1; CDR3: ASSGDRGRGQPQH
V: TRBV5-5; D: NA; CDR3: ASSLMPAQETQY
V: TRBV24-1; D: TRBD1; CDR3: ATSDPDRDSYEQY
V: TRBV12-3/TRBV12-4; D: TRBD2; CDR3: ASSSGTRNEQF
V: TRBV7-3; D: NA; CDR3: ASSLEGGRYDEQF
V: TRBV6-2/TRBV6-3; D: NA; CDR3: ASSSGTGYEAYNSPLH
V: TRBV5-1; D: NA; CDR3: ASSLAGRNNEQF
V: TRBV7-9; D: NA; CDR3: ASSLPPGGHGNTEAF
V: TRBV11-2; D: TRBD2; CDR3: ASSHGTSGQETQY
V: TRBV6-5; D: NA; CDR3: ASSFRVYEKLF
V: TRBV19; D: NA; CDR3: ASSLRGPSNMPQH
V: TRBV5-8; D: TRBD1; CDR3: ASVIDRAYEQY
V: TRBV5-1; D: NA; CDR3: ASSSTRDGFEQY
V: TRBV24-1; D: NA; CDR3: ATRASTDTQY
V: TRBV29-1; D: NA; CDR3: SVVFMAADYGYT
V: TRBV29-1; D: TRBD2; CDR3: SVSPGLAGGPDTQY
V: TRBV6-5; D: NA; CDR3: ASSSRGGEQF
V: TRBV30; D: TRBD1; CDR3: ARGPGSSNEKLF
V: TRBV29-1; D: NA; CDR3: SARSGATNEKLF
V: TRBV27; D: NA; CDR3: ASSLSGGNTEAF
V: TRBV25-1; D: NA; CDR3: ASSDRGTIQETQY
V: TRBV28; D: NA; CDR3: ASRPPGGEGYGYT
V: TRBV6-5; D: NA; CDR3: ASSYASDWNTEAF
V: TRBV28; D: NA; CDR3: ASRRPPSTGELF
V: TRBV27; D: NA; CDR3: ASSLLGQIEEKLF
V: TRBV21-1; D: NA; CDR3: ATGQGYEQY
V: TRBV28; D: NA; CDR3: ASSPPPTGSGNTIY
V: TRBV6-5; D: NA; CDR3: ASSYTDANTEAF
V: TRBV5-4; D: NA; CDR3: ASSLVPGSSYNSPLH
V: TRBV28; D: NA; CDR3: ASSLSGALDTQY
V: TRBV18; D: NA; CDR3: ASSPAPSNTQY
V: TRBV7-3; D: NA; CDR3: ASSLAPQGGGRNEQF
V: TRBV7-2; D: TRBD1; CDR3: ASSFVSGGLSYEQY
V: TRBV4-3; D: TRBD2; CDR3: ASSQDRAGGGETQY
V: TRBV28; D: NA; CDR3: ASGGVSLSFEQY
V: TRBV10-3; D: TRBD2; CDR3: AISESERGHNEQF
V: TRBV3-1/TRBV3-2; D: NA; CDR3: ASSQGAGSYEQY
V: TRBV24-1; D: TRBD2; CDR3: ATSDSGLAGGPSYNEQF
V: TRBV4-1; D: NA; CDR3: ASRMAAGGYT
V: TRBV2; D: NA; CDR3: ASRGLSANEKLF
V: TRBV5-4; D: NA; CDR3: ASSLDNTEAF
V: TRBV14; D: NA; CDR3: ASSFQIGYNSPLH
V: TRBV4-3; D: NA; CDR3: ASSQVTGLNTEAF
V: TRBV18; D: TRBD1; CDR3: ASSPTGTVRNQPQH
V: TRBV29-1; D: NA; CDR3: SVHPSLGRGGTEAF
V: TRBV28; D: TRBD1; CDR3: ASSPQRQGKTYEQY
V: TRBV9; D: TRBD1; CDR3: ASSPQTGGGNTIY
V: TRBV10-2; D: TRBD2; CDR3: ASSEGLASEQY
V: TRBV7-9; D: NA; CDR3: ASSLEGDPHYEQY
V: TRBV9; D: TRBD1; CDR3: ASRPGGSQGYGYT
V: TRBV9; D: NA; CDR3: ASSVGGQNTEAF
V: TRBV18; D: NA; CDR3: ASSPGGGQETQY
V: TRBV14; D: NA; CDR3: ASSQVASLGPSGANVLT